This T cell receptor beta chain was profiled in a study of vaccination effects on CD4 cells after COVID-19. Study-wide results and limits: The study had few convalescent patients and no early post-infection timepoints.

Sequencing used immunoSEQ multiplex PCR; TCRdb keeps in-frame clones, though not all of them. The top ten clones hold 15% of a sample with some 30,000 clones, around 70% of them seen once. The CDR3 totals 14 residues. Turning to this clone: The antigen is unknown.

Researchers isolated CD4+ T cells once approximately eleven days of culture had elapsed. Participants received two doses of either the BNT162b2 or mRNA-1273 vaccine. The clonotype originates from a human donor who received a COVID-19 vaccine. The sequencing used CD4+ T cells from PBMCs cultured without peptide, collected after COVID-19 vaccination. This chain uses TRBV21-1 with TRBJ2-5; TRBD2, the table's D call, was not compared with the DNA. TRBV21-1 is listed as a pseudogene. This CDR3 reads CASSKGGKPETQYF. The DNA for the CDR3 is TGTGCCAGCAGCAAAGGAGGGAAACCGGAGACCCAGTACTTC.